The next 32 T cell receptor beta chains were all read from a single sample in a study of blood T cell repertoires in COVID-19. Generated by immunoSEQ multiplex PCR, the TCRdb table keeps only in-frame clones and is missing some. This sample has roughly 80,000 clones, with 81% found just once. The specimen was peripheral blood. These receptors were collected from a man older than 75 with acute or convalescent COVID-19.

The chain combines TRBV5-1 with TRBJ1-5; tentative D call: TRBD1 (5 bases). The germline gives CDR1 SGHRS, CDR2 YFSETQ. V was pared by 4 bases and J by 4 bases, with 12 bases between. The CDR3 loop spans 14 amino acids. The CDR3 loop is CASSPYGGNQPQHF. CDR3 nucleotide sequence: TGCGCCAGCAGCCCCTATGGGGGGAATCAGCCCCAGCATTTT.

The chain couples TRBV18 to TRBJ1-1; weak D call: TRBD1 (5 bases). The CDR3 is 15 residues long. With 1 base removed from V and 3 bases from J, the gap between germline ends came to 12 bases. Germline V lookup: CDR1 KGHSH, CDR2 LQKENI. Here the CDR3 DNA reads TGTGCCAGCTCACCACGACAGCTAGGATACACTGAAGCTTTCTTT. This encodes CASSPRQLGYTEAFF.

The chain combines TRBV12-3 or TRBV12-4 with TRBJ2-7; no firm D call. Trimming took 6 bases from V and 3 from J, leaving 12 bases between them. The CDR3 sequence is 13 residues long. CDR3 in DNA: TGTGCCAGCAGACGTACAGTTAACTACGAGCAGTACTTC. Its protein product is CASRRTVNYEQYF.

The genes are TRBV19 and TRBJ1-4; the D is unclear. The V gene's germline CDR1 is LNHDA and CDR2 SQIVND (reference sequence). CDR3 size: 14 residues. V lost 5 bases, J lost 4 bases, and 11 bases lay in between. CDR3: CASSSPGLNEKLFF. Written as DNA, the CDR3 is TGTGCCAGTAGTTCACCGGGTCTTAATGAAAAACTGTTTTTT. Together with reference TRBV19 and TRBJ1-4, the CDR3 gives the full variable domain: DGGITQSPKYLFRKEGQNVTLSCEQNLNHDAMYWYRQDPGQGLRLIYYSQIVNDFQKGDIAEGYSVSREKKESFPLTVTSAQKNPTAFYLCASSSPGLNEKLFFGSGTQLSVL.

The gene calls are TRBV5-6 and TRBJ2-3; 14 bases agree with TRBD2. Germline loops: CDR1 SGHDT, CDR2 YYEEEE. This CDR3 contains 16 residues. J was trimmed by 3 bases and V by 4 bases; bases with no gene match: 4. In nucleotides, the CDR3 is TGTGCCAGCAGCCGTGGGACTAGCGGGAGAACAGATACGCAGTATTTT. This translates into CASSRGTSGRTDTQYF. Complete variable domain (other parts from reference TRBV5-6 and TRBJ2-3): DAGVTQSPTHLIKTRGQQVTLRCSPKSGHDTVSWYQQALGQGPQFIFQYYEEEERQRGNFPDRFSGHQFPNYSSELNVNALLLGDSALYLCASSRGTSGRTDTQYFGPGTRLTVL.

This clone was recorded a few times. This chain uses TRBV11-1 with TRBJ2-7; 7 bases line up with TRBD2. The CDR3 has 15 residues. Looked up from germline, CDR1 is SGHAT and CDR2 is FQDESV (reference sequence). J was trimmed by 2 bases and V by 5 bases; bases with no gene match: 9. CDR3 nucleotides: TGTGCCAGCAGCCAAGGACTAGAACCGACCTACGAGCAGTACTTC. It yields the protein CASSQGLEPTYEQYF.

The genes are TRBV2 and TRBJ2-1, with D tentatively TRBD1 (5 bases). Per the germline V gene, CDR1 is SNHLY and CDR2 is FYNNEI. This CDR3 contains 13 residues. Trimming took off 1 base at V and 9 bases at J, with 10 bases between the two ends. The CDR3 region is CASSEEGVVEQFF. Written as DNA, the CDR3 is TGTGCCAGCAGTGAAGAAGGGGTAGTTGAGCAGTTCTTC.

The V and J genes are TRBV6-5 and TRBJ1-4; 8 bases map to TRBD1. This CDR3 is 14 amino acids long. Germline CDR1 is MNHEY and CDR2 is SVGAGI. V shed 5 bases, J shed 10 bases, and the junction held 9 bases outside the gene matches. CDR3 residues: CASSTTGEEPKLFF. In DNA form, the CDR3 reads TGTGCCAGCAGTACGACAGGGGAAGAGCCAAAACTGTTTTTT.

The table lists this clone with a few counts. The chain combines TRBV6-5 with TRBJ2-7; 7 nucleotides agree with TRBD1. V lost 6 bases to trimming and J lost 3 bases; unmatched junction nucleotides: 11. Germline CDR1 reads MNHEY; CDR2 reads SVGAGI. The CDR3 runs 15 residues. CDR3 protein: CASRSLGGEGYEQYF. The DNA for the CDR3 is TGTGCCAGCAGGTCCCTAGGGGGCGAAGGCTACGAGCAGTACTTC.

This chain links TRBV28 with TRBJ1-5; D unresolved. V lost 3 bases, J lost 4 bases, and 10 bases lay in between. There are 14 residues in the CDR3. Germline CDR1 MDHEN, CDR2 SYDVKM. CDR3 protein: CASSLMAGNQPQHF. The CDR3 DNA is TGTGCCAGCAGTTTGATGGCTGGTAATCAGCCCCAGCATTTT.

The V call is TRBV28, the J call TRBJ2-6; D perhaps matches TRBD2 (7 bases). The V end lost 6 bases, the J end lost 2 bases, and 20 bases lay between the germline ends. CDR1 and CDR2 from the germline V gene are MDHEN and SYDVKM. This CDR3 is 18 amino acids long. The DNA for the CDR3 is TGTGCCAGCAGCCGCTTTGGGGGGGGGCTCCCTGGGGCCAACGTCCTGACTTTC. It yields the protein CASSRFGGGLPGANVLTF.

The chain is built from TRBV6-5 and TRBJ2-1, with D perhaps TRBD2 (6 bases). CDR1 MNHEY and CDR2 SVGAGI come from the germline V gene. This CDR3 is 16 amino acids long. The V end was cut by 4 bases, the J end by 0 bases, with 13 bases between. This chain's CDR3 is CASSFQRASSYNEQFF. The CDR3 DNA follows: TGTGCCAGCAGTTTTCAGCGGGCGAGCTCCTACAATGAGCAGTTCTTC.

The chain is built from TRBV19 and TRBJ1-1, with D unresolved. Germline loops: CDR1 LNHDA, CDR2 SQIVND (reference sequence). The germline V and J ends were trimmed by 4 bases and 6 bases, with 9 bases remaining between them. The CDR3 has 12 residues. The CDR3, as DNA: TGTGCCAGTAGTACCCGTCCGGCTGAAGCTTTCTTT. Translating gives CASSTRPAEAFF.

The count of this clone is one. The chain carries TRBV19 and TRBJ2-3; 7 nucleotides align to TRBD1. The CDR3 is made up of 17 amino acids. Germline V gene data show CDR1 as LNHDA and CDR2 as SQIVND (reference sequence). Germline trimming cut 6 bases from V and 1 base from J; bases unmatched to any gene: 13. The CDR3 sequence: CASSPRREGAGTDTQYF. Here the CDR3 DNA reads TGTGCCAGTAGCCCCCGTCGAGAGGGGGCCGGCACAGATACGCAGTATTTT.

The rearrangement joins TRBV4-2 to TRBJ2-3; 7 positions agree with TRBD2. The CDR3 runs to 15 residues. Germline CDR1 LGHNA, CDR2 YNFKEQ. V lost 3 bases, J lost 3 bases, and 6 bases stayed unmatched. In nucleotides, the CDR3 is TGTGCCAGCAGCCACAGTGGACTAGATACAGATACGCAGTATTTT. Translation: CASSHSGLDTDTQYF.

The CDR3: CSASKGALYGYTF. CDR3 coding DNA: TGCAGTGCTAGTAAGGGGGCGCTCTATGGCTACACCTTC. J is TRBJ1-2 and V is TRBV20-1, with 7 bases that match TRBD1. Trimming at V came to 3 bases and at J to 4 bases, leaving 5 bases not matched to a gene. CDR1 DFQATT and CDR2 SNEGSKA come from the germline V gene (reference sequence). This CDR3 is built from 13 residues.

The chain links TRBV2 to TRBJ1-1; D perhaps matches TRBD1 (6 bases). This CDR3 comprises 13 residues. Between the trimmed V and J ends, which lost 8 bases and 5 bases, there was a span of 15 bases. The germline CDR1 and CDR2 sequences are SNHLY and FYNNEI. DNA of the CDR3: TGTGCCAGCGGTACAGGGCGTAAGACTGAAGCTTTCTTT. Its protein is CASGTGRKTEAFF.

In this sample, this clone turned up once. The CDR3 nucleotides read TGTGCCAGCAGCCCCGGACTGCTCCTAAACTATGGCTACACCTTC. The encoded protein is CASSPGLLLNYGYTF. This rearrangement joins TRBV2 to TRBJ1-2; no firm D call. Germline CDR1 and CDR2: SNHLY and FYNNEI. The V gene lost 6 bases and the J gene lost 2 bases, with 16 bases spanning the gap. There are 15 residues in the CDR3.

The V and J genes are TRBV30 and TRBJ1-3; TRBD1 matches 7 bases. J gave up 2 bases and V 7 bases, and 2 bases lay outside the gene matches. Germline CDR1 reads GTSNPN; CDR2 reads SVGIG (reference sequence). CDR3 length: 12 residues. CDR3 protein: CALGTAGNTIYF. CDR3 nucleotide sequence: TGTGCCTTAGGGACAGCTGGAAACACCATATATTTT.

The CDR3 spells CASSITGIPHNEQFF. DNA for the CDR3: TGTGCCAGTAGTATTACAGGGATTCCCCACAATGAGCAGTTCTTC. The gene calls are TRBV19 and TRBJ2-1; maybe TRBD1 (6 bases). Germline V gives CDR1 LNHDA, CDR2 SQIVND (reference sequence). The CDR3 runs to 15 residues. Trimming pared 3 bases from V and 5 bases from J, leaving 14 bases between.

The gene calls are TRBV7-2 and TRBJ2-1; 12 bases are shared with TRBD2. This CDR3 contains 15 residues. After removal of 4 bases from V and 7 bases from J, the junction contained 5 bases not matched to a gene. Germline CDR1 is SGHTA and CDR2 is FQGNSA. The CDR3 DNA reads TGTGCCAGCAGCTCCCTAGCGGGAGGGGCAAATGAGCAGTTCTTC. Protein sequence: CASSSLAGGANEQFF.

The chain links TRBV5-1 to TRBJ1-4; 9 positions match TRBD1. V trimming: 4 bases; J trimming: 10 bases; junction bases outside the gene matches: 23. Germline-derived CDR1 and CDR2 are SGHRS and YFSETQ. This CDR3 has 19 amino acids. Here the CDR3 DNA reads TGCGCCAGCAGCACCGGAAGGTGGGGACAGGGTTCTTCCCCCGGAAAACTGTTTTTT. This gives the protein CASSTGRWGQGSSPGKLFF.

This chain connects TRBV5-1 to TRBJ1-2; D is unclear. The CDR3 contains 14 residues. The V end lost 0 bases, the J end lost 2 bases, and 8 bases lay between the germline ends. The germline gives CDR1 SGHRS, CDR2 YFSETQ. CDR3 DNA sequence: TGCGCCAGCAGCTTGGTGGGCGGGAACTATGGCTACACCTTC. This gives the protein CASSLVGGNYGYTF.

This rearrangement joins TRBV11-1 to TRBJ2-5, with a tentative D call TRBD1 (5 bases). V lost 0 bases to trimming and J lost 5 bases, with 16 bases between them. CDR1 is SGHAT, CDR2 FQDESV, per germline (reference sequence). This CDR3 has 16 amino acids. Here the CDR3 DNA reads TGTGCCAGCAGCTTAGCGCTGGGTGTGGGGCAGGAGACCCAGTACTTC. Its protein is CASSLALGVGQETQYF.

The CDR3 spells CASSIAGTDYGYTF. For the CDR3, the DNA is TGTGCCAGTAGTATCGCCGGGACAGATTATGGCTACACCTTC. The chain employs TRBV19 and TRBJ1-2; TRBD1 matches 7 bases. The CDR3 runs to 14 residues. V trimming: 3 bases; J trimming: 5 bases; junction bases outside the gene matches: 6. CDR1 and CDR2 from the germline V gene are LNHDA and SQIVND (reference sequence).

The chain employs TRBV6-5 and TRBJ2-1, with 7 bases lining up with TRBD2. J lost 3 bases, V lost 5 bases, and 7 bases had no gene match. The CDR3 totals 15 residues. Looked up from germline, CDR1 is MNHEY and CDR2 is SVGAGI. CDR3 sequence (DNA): TGTGCCAGCAGTCCACGGACGGGGGGCTACAATGAGCAGTTCTTC. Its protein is CASSPRTGGYNEQFF.

The DNA of the CDR3 is TGTGCCAGCAAAATAGATCGGGAGCTGTTTTTT. Amino acids: CASKIDRELFF. The rearrangement links TRBV11-2 to TRBJ2-2; D uncertain. Trimming stripped 7 bases from V and 9 bases from J, with 9 bases between. The germline CDR1 and CDR2 sequences are SGHAT and FQNNGV. The CDR3 runs 11 residues.

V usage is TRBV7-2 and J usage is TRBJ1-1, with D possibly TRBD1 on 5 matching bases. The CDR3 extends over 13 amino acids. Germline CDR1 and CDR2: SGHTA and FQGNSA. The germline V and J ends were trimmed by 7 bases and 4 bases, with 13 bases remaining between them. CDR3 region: CASNNGAPTEAFF. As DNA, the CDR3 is TGTGCCAGCAACAATGGGGCACCCACTGAAGCTTTCTTT. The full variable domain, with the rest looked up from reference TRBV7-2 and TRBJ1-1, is GAGVSQSPSNKVTEKGKDVELRCDPISGHTALYWYRQSLGQGLEFLIYFQGNSAPDKSGLPSDRFSAERTGGSVSTLTIQRTQQEDSAVYLCASNNGAPTEAFFGQGTRLTVV.

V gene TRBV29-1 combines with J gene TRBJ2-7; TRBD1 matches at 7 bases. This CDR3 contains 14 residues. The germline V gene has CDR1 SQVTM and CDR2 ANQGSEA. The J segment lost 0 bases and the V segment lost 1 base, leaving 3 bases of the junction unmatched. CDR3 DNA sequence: TGCAGCGTTGAAGTCAGGGGGTACTCCTACGAGCAGTACTTC. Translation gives CSVEVRGYSYEQYF.

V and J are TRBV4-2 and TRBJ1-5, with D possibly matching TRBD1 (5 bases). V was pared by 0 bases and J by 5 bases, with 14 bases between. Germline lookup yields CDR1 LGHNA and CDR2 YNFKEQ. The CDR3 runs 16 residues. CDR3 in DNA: TGTGCCAGCAGCCAAGATCTGGCGGGGGGTTATCAGCCCCAGCATTTT. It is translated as CASSQDLAGGYQPQHF.

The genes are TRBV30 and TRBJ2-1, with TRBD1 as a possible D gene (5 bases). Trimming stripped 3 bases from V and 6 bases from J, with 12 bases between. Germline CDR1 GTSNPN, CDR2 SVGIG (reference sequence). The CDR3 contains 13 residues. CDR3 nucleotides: TGTGCCTGGAGCGGACAAACGACCAATGAGCAGTTCTTC. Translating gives CAWSGQTTNEQFF.

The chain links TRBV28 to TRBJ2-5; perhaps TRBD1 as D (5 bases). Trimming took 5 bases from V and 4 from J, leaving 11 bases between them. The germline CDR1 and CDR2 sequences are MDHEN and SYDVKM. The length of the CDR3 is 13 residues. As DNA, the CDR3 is TGTGCCAGCAGTCTGGAGCAGGGAGAGACCCAGTACTTC. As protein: CASSLEQGETQYF.